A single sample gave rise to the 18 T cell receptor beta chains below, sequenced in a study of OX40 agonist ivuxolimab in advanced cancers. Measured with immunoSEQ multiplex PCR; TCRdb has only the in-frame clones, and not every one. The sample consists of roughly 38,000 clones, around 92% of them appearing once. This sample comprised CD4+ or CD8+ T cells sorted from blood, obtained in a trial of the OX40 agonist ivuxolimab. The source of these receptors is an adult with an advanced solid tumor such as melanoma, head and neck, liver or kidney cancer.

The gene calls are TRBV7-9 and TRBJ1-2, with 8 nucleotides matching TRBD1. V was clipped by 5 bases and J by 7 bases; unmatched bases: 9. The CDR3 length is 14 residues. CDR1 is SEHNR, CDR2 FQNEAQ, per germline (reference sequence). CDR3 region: CASSPNRGYVGYTF. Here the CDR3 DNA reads TGTGCCAGCAGCCCTAACAGGGGGTATGTTGGCTACACCTTC.

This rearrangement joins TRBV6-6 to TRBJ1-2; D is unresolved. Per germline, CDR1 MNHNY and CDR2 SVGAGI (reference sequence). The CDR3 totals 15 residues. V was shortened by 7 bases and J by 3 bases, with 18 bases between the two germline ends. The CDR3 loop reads CASTPEAPAYYGYTF. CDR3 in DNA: TGTGCCAGCACCCCCGAGGCTCCCGCCTACTATGGCTACACCTTC.

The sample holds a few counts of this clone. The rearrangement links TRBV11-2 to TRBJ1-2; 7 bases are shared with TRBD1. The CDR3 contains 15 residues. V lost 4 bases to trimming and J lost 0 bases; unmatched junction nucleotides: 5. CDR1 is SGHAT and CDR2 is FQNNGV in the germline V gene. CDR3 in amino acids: CASSWRDRPNYGYTF. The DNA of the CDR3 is TGTGCCAGCAGCTGGAGGGACAGACCTAACTATGGCTACACCTTC.

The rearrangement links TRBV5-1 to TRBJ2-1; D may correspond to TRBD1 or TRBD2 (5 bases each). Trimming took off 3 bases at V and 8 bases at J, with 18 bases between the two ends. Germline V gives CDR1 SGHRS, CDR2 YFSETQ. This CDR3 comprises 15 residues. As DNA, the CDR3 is TGCGCCAGCAGCTGGGATTCCGGGACGACCGATGAGCAGTTCTTC. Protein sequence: CASSWDSGTTDEQFF. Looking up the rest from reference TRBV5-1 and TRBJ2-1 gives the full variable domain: KAGVTQTPRYLIKTRGQQVTLSCSPISGHRSVSWYQQTPGQGLQFLFEYFSETQRNKGNFPGRFSGRQFSNSRSEMNVSTLELGDSALYLCASSWDSGTTDEQFFGPGTRLTVL.

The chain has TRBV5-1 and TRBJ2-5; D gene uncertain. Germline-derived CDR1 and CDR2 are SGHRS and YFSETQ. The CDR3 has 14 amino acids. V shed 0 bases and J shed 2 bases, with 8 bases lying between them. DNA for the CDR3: TGCGCCAGCAGCTTGGAAGGGAAACAAGAGACCCAGTACTTC. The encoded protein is CASSLEGKQETQYF.

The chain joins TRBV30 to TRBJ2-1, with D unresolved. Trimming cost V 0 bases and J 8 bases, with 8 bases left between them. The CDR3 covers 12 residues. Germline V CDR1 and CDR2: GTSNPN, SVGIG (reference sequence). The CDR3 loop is CAWSVGQDEQFF. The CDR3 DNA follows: TGTGCCTGGAGTGTAGGCCAGGATGAGCAGTTCTTC.

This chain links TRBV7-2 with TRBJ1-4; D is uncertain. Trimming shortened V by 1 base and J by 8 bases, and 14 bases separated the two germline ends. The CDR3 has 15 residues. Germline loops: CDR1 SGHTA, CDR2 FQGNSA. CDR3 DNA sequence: TGTGCCAGCAGCTTAGATACCTCGAGGGCGGAAAAACTGTTTTTT. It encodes CASSLDTSRAEKLFF.

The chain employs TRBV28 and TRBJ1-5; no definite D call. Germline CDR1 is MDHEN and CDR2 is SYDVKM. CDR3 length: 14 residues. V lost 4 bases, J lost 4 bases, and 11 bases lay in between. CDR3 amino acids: CASSWWGENQPQHF. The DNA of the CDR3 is TGTGCCAGCAGTTGGTGGGGAGAAAATCAGCCCCAGCATTTT.

CDR3 nucleotide sequence: TGTGCCAGCAGCTTGGGGCCGGAGACAGGTGGTGACACCATATATTTT. It translates to CASSLGPETGGDTIYF. The chain is built from TRBV5-5 and TRBJ1-3; D is possibly TRBD1 (6 bases). CDR3 length equals 16 residues. CDR1 and CDR2 (germline): SGHKS, YYEKEE (reference sequence). Trimming took off 0 bases at V and 8 bases at J, with 18 bases between the two ends.

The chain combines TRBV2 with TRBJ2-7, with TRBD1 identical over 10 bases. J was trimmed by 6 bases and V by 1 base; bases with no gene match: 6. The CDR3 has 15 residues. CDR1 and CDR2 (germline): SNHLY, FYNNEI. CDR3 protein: CASSEGVTGGSEQYF. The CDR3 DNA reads TGTGCCAGCAGTGAAGGCGTGACAGGGGGCAGCGAGCAGTACTTC.

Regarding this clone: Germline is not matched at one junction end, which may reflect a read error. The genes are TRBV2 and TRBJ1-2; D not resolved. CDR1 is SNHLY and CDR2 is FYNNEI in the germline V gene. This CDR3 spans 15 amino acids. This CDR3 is CASSEVEGRTYGHTF. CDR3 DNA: TGTGCCAGCAGTGAAGTGGAGGGCAGAACCTATGGCCACACCTTC.

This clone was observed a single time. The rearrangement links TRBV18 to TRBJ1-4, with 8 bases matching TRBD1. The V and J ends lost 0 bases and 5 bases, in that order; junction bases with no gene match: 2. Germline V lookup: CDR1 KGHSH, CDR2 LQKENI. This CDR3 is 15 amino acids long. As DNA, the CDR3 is TGTGCCAGCTCACCACCCGGACAGGGCAATGAAAAACTGTTTTTT. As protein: CASSPPGQGNEKLFF.

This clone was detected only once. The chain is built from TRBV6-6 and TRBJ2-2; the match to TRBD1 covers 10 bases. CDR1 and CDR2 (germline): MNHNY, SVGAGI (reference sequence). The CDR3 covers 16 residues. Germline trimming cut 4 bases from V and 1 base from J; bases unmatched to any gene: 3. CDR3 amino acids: CASSSGQGKNTGELFF. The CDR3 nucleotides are TGTGCCAGCAGTTCGGGACAGGGGAAGAACACCGGGGAGCTGTTTTTT.

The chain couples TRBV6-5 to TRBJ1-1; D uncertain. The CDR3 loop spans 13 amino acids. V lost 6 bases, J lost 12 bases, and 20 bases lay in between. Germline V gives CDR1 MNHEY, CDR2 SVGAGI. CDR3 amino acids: CASSGPVGIISFF. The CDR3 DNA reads TGTGCCAGCAGCGGCCCCGTAGGGATCATATCTTTCTTT.

CDR3 in DNA: TGTGCCAGCAGTGAAGCCAGGGGGCCTTCTGAAGCTTTCTTT. Protein: CASSEARGPSEAFF. The V call is TRBV6-1, the J call TRBJ1-1; TRBD1 agrees at 8 bases. Germline lookup yields CDR1 MNHNS and CDR2 SASEGT. V lost 0 bases and J lost 6; bases outside the gene matches: 3. CDR3 length equals 14 residues.

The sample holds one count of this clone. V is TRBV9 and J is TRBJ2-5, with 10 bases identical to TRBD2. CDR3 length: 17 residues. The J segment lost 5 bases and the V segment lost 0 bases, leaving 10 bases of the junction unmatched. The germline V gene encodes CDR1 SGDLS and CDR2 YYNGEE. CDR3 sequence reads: CASSVALAGAGEETQYF. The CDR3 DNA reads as TGTGCCAGCAGCGTAGCTCTAGCGGGGGCCGGAGAGGAGACCCAGTACTTC. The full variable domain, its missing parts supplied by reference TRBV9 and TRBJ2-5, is DSGVTQTPKHLITATGQRVTLRCSPRSGDLSVYWYQQSLDQGLQFLIQYYNGEERAKGNILERFSAQQFPDLHSELNLSSLELGDSALYFCASSVALAGAGEETQYFGPGTRLLVL.

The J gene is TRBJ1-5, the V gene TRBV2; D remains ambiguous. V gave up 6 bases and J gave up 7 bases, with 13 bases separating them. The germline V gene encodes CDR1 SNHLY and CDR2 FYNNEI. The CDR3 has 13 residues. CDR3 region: CASRETQGQPQHF. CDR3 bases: TGTGCCAGCAGGGAGACCCAAGGGCAGCCCCAGCATTTT.

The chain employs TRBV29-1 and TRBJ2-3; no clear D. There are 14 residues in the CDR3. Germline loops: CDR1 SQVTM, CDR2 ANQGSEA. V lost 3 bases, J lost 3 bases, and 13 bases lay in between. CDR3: CSVEPGYGTDTQYF. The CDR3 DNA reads TGCAGCGTTGAGCCGGGTTATGGTACAGATACGCAGTATTTT.